This T cell receptor (beta chain) was recorded in a study of shared clonotypes between healthy human individuals. Profiled with immunoSEQ multiplex PCR; TCRdb holds only in-frame clones, not every one. The data show about 700,000 clones, 90% to 95% seen once. The germline CDR1 and CDR2 sequences are SNHLY and FYNNEI. The CDR3 loop spans 12 amino acids. With 6 bases removed from V and 3 bases from J, the gap between germline ends came to 6 bases. Naive CD8 isolation took CD45RO-negative cells positively selected for CCR7 and excluded terminally differentiated effector memory CD45RA+ cells. This chain joins TRBV2 and TRBJ1-5, with D possibly matching TRBD1 (5 bases). The source material was naive CD8+ T cells sorted from blood. This TCR came from a man aged 30 to 39 in good health. The CDR3 here is CASRDNNQPQHF. The DNA for the CDR3 is TGTGCCAGCAGGGACAACAATCAGCCCCAGCATTTT.